A selection of T cell receptor beta chains follows, all from one sample in a study of OX40 agonist ivuxolimab in advanced cancers. The repertoire was sequenced with immunoSEQ multiplex PCR; TCRdb's copy has only in-frame clones and lacks some. The profile shows under 70,000 clones, around 91% of them singletons. The sequences come from CD4+ or CD8+ T cells sorted from blood, collected in a trial of the OX40 agonist ivuxolimab. These receptors were taken from an adult with an advanced solid tumor such as melanoma, head and neck, liver or kidney cancer. Both conserved end residues are part of each CDR3. D genes are given only for firm matches. Part of the rows lack a size; the others show once, few, many or a class for expanded clones.

d_gene,v_gene,j_gene,abundance,CDR3aa,CDR3nt
.,TRBV9,TRBJ2-7,.,CASSLRDTGGREQYF,TGTGCCAGCAGCCTCCGGGACACCGGCGGGCGCGAGCAGTACTTC
.,TRBV20-1,TRBJ2-7,.,CSARDVIEQYF,TGCAGTGCTAGAGATGTAATCGAGCAGTACTTC
TRBD2,TRBV7-3,TRBJ2-5,.,CASSLASGSRQETQYF,TGTGCCAGCAGCTTAGCTAGCGGGAGTAGGCAAGAGACCCAGTACTTC
TRBD1,TRBV6-6,TRBJ1-2,.,CASSYGDRASYGYTF,TGTGCCAGCAGTTACGGGGACAGGGCGAGTTATGGCTACACCTTC
.,TRBV27,TRBJ2-2,.,CASRIINTGELFF,TGTGCCAGCAGAATCATAAACACCGGGGAGCTGTTTTTT
.,TRBV9,TRBJ2-3,once,CASSKFGGLGTDTQYF,TGTGCCAGCAGCAAGTTTGGTGGGTTGGGCACAGATACGCAGTATTTT
.,TRBV29-1,TRBJ2-7,.,CSVVGRNYEQYF,TGCAGCGTTGTCGGGCGGAATTACGAGCAGTACTTC
.,TRBV15,TRBJ2-7,.,CATSPRRSYEQYF,TGTGCCACCAGCCCTCGAAGGTCCTACGAGCAGTACTTC
TRBD1,TRBV5-1,TRBJ2-3,.,CASSLGDRDTDTQYF,TGCGCCAGCAGCTTGGGGGACAGAGACACAGATACGCAGTATTTT
.,TRBV7-9,TRBJ1-4,.,CASTLYGRGNEKLFF,TGTGCCAGCACACTTTACGGGAGGGGGAATGAAAAACTGTTTTTT
.,TRBV11-2,TRBJ2-7,few,CASSLGWTLIYEQYF,TGTGCCAGCAGCTTAGGTTGGACACTTATCTACGAGCAGTACTTC
.,TRBV6-6,TRBJ2-3,.,CASSPGGEDTQYF,TGTGCCAGCAGTCCCGGGGGTGAAGATACGCAGTATTTT
.,TRBV18,TRBJ2-7,.,CASSPSGGSYEQYF,TGTGCCAGCTCACCGTCCGGGGGCTCCTACGAGCAGTACTTC
.,TRBV6-4,TRBJ2-1,once,CASGVPEDNEQFF,TGTGCCTCGGGAGTACCTGAAGACAATGAGCAGTTCTTC
.,TRBV6-5,TRBJ2-7,.,CASFRNYEQYF,TGTGCCAGCTTCAGAAACTACGAGCAGTACTTC
.,TRBV11-2,TRBJ2-1,once,CASSLVRAATIYNEQFF,TGTGCCAGCAGCTTAGTTAGGGCCGCTACTATATACAATGAGCAGTTCTTC
.,TRBV6-6,TRBJ2-3,.,CASSFLGGGRTDTQYF,TGTGCCAGCAGTTTCTTAGGGGGGGGGAGGACAGATACGCAGTATTTT
.,TRBV5-4,TRBJ1-4,.,CASSSQGGHEKLFF,TGTGCCAGCAGCTCTCAGGGAGGGCATGAAAAACTGTTTTTT
.,TRBV18,TRBJ1-1,.,CASSPLEGYTEAFF,TGTGCCAGCTCACCACTGGAGGGGTACACTGAAGCTTTCTTT
TRBD1,TRBV28,TRBJ1-2,.,CASSLDRTTYGYTF,TGTGCCAGCAGTTTGGACAGGACTACATATGGCTACACCTTC
.,TRBV5-1,TRBJ2-1,.,CASSLNSQWGGGYNEQFF,TGCGCCAGCAGCCTAAATAGTCAGTGGGGAGGGGGTTACAATGAGCAGTTCTTC
TRBD2,TRBV28,TRBJ2-3,.,CASTSMTSGRRGTDTQYF,TGTGCCAGCACCTCGATGACTAGCGGGAGAAGGGGCACAGATACGCAGTATTTT
TRBD2,TRBV5-5,TRBJ2-4,once,CASSLRLAGGWEAKNIQYF,TGTGCCAGCAGCTTGCGACTAGCGGGAGGGTGGGAAGCCAAAAACATTCAGTACTTC
TRBD2,TRBV29-1,TRBJ2-5,once,CSVGGFPTGEKRTQYF,TGCAGCGTCGGGGGGTTCCCAACAGGCGAGAAGAGGACCCAGTACTTC
.,TRBV6-6,TRBJ1-1,once,CASSYSILAFF,TGTGCCAGCAGTTACTCGATCCTGGCTTTCTTT
TRBD2,TRBV4-2,TRBJ2-5,.,CASSRGSAGEWETQYF,TGTGCCAGCAGCCGCGGTTCCGCGGGAGAATGGGAGACCCAGTACTTC
.,TRBV27,TRBJ1-1,.,CASSPGHGRDQTEAFF,TGTGCCAGCAGTCCAGGACACGGCAGGGATCAGACTGAAGCTTTCTTT
TRBD2,TRBV18,TRBJ2-1,once,CASSRLAGEYNEQFF,TGTGCCAGCTCAAGACTAGCGGGGGAGTACAATGAGCAGTTCTTC
TRBD2,TRBV5-1,TRBJ2-7,.,CASSRWTSGGTSSYEQYF,TGCGCCAGCAGCCGTTGGACTAGCGGGGGGACAAGCTCCTACGAGCAGTACTTC